This T cell receptor beta chain was retrieved from a study of blood T cell repertoires in COVID-19. Study background: COVID-19 samples, acute and convalescent, were from the United States, Italy and Spain.

The CDR3 has 12 residues. V gave up 7 bases and J gave up 4 bases, with 11 bases separating them. Germline CDR1 and CDR2: ENHRY and SYGVKD. The study drew participants aged about 18 to 95 years from roughly 25 US areas. The table came from immunoSEQ multiplex PCR; TCRdb's copy has only in-frame clones and leaves some out. The sample has approximately 470,000 clones; approximately 86% are singletons. This sequence was found in a woman under 30 who had recovered from COVID-19. The J gene is TRBJ2-7, the V gene TRBV10-3; D is possibly TRBD2 (6 bases). Sequenced material: PBMCs or T cells enriched from blood (not recorded which). In nucleotides, the CDR3 is TGTGCCATCAAAGAGAGCGGGTACGAGCAGTACTTC. This encodes CAIKESGYEQYF.